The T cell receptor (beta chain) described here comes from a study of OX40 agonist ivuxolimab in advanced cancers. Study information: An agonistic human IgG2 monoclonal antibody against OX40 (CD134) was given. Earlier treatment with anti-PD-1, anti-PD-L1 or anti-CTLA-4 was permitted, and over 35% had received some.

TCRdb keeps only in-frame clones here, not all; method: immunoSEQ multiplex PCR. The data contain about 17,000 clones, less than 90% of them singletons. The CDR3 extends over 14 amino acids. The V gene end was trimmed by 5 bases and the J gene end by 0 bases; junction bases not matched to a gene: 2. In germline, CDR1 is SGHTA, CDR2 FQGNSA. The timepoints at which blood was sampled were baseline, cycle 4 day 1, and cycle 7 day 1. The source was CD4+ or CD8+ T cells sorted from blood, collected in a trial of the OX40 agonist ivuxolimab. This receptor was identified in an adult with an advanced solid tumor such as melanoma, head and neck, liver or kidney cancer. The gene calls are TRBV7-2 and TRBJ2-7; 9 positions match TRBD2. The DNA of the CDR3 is TGTGCCAGCAGCACGACTAGCGGCTCCTACGAGCAGTACTTC. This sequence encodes CASSTTSGSYEQYF. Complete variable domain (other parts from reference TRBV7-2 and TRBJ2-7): GAGVSQSPSNKVTEKGKDVELRCDPISGHTALYWYRQSLGQGLEFLIYFQGNSAPDKSGLPSDRFSAERTGGSVSTLTIQRTQQEDSAVYLCASSTTSGSYEQYFGPGTRLTVT.